One sample yielded the 25 T cell receptor beta chains listed below, sequenced in a study of cytotoxic CD8 clonotypes in ibrutinib-treated CLL. Libraries were prepared by immunoSEQ multiplex PCR; TCRdb keeps only in-frame clonotypes and omits some of them. The repertoire includes nearly 100,000 clones, 78% of them detected once, and about 33% sits in the top ten. The sample was PBMCs, taken after 12 months of ibrutinib treatment. The receptors were gathered from a human donor with chronic lymphocytic leukemia.

The gene calls are TRBV18 and TRBJ1-5; D might be TRBD1 (5 bases). Germline loops: CDR1 KGHSH, CDR2 LQKENI. The CDR3 contains 16 residues. The V and J ends lost 6 bases and 0 bases respectively, with 15 bases between them. CDR3: CASSATGPYSNQPQHF. The CDR3 nucleotides read TGTGCCAGCTCGGCTACAGGCCCCTATAGCAATCAGCCCCAGCATTTT.

This clone was recorded only once. The genes are TRBV7-8 and TRBJ2-7; no firm D call. Germline values: CDR1 SGHVS, CDR2 FQNEAQ. V lost 3 bases to trimming and J lost 5 bases, with 17 bases between them. The CDR3 is made up of 15 amino acids. The DNA of the CDR3 is TGTGCCAGCAGCTTCACGGGTTTTCCTTTGAACGAGCAGTACTTC. Its translation is CASSFTGFPLNEQYF. Supplemented by reference TRBV7-8 and TRBJ2-7, the full variable domain reads GAGVSQSPRYKVAKRGQDVALRCDPISGHVSLFWYQQALGQGPEFLTYFQNEAQLDKSGLPSDRFFAERPEGSVSTLKIQRTQQEDSAVYLCASSFTGFPLNEQYFGPGTRLTVT.

There are a few counts of this clone. The chain recombines TRBV5-1 with TRBJ1-2; D is undetermined. The CDR3 has 11 amino acids. The germline CDR1 and CDR2 sequences are SGHRS and YFSETQ. V dropped 3 bases and J dropped 2 bases, with 2 bases sitting between them. DNA for the CDR3: TGCGCCAGCAGCTCCAACTATGGCTACACCTTC. It yields the protein CASSSNYGYTF.

This clone turned up a few times. J is TRBJ1-1 and V is TRBV6-1; 7 bases line up with TRBD1. Per germline, CDR1 MNHNS and CDR2 SASEGT. This CDR3 contains 14 residues. V was pared by 6 bases and J by 7 bases, with 11 bases of the junction left unmatched. This CDR3 reads CASSGGQPPVEAFF. CDR3 bases: TGTGCCAGCAGCGGGGGACAGCCGCCGGTTGAAGCTTTCTTT.

The chain joins TRBV25-1 to TRBJ1-5, with D perhaps matching TRBD1 (5 bases). The V gene's germline CDR1 is MGHDK and CDR2 SYGVNS. Trimming took 5 bases from V and 3 from J, leaving 8 bases between them. The CDR3 sequence is 13 residues long. In nucleotides, the CDR3 is TGTGCCAGCAGTTGGGGACTCAATCAGCCCCAGCATTTT. Translated: CASSWGLNQPQHF.

This rearrangement joins TRBV30 to TRBJ1-1; TRBD1 is a possible D gene (5 bases). The V end was cut by 3 bases, the J end by 1 base, with 12 bases between. The CDR3 is made up of 14 amino acids. Looked up from germline, CDR1 is GTSNPN and CDR2 is SVGIG (reference sequence). CDR3 coding DNA: TGTGCCTGGAGGGAGGGGTCCGAGAACACTGAAGCTTTCTTT. Translation gives CAWREGSENTEAFF.

This clone came up a few times. The chain is built from TRBV11-1 and TRBJ2-2, with D perhaps being TRBD1 or TRBD2 (5 bases each). The germline V and J ends were trimmed by 5 bases and 2 bases, with 9 bases remaining between them. The CDR3 sequence is 14 residues long. Looked up from germline, CDR1 is SGHAT and CDR2 is FQDESV (reference sequence). The CDR3 loop is CASSPRGNTGELFF. DNA of the CDR3: TGTGCCAGCAGCCCCCGGGGCAACACCGGGGAGCTGTTTTTT. Full variable domain (rest looked up from reference TRBV11-1 and TRBJ2-2): EAEVAQSPRYKITEKSQAVAFWCDPISGHATLYWYRQILGQGPELLVQFQDESVVDDSQLPKDRFSAERLKGVDSTLKIQPAELGDSAMYLCASSPRGNTGELFFGEGSRLTVL.

The gene calls are TRBV15 and TRBJ2-7; D perhaps matches TRBD1 (6 bases). Germline CDR1 reads LNHNV; CDR2 reads YYDKDF (reference sequence). V lost 0 bases, J lost 12 bases, and 12 bases lay in between. The CDR3 loop spans 12 amino acids. This CDR3 is CATSRDTGQPYF. The CDR3 bases are TGTGCCACCAGCAGAGATACCGGACAGCCGTACTTC. The whole variable domain, remainder taken from reference TRBV15 and TRBJ2-7, is DAMVIQNPRYQVTQFGKPVTLSCSQTLNHNVMYWYQQKSSQAPKLLFHYYDKDFNNEADTPDNFQSRRPNTSFCFLDIRSPGLGDTAMYLCATSRDTGQPYFGPGTRLTVT.

The chain employs TRBV11-2 and TRBJ2-1, with D possibly matching TRBD2 (6 bases). Trimming shortened V by 3 bases and J by 5 bases, and 11 bases separated the two germline ends. The CDR3 sequence is 14 residues long. Germline-derived CDR1 and CDR2 are SGHAT and FQNNGV. In nucleotides, the CDR3 is TGTGCCAGCAGCTTGTTAGCGGCAAACAATGAGCAGTTCTTC. It codes for CASSLLAANNEQFF.

J is TRBJ2-1 and V is TRBV5-1; no firm D call. Germline CDR1 and CDR2: SGHRS and YFSETQ. V was trimmed by 1 base and J by 6 bases, leaving 8 bases between them. CDR3 length: 13 residues. The DNA for the CDR3 is TGCGCCAGCAGCTTGCCCGTAAGCAATGAGCAGTTCTTC. As protein: CASSLPVSNEQFF.

This clone was found a few times. V usage is TRBV9 and J usage is TRBJ2-2, with D possibly matching TRBD2 (5 bases). Trimming pared 0 bases from V and 4 bases from J, leaving 10 bases between. The germline CDR1 and CDR2 sequences are SGDLS and YYNGEE. This CDR3 is built from 15 residues. The CDR3 nucleotides are TGTGCCAGCAGCGTAGTGGCTAGCAGCACCGGGGAGCTGTTTTTT. Its translation: CASSVVASSTGELFF.

The chain is built from TRBV6-5 and TRBJ1-2, with 9 bases lining up with TRBD1. Per germline, CDR1 MNHEY and CDR2 SVGAGI. V gave up 7 bases and J gave up 5 bases; unmatched junction bases: 8. The CDR3 totals 14 residues. CDR3 in amino acids: CASTSLDRGYGYTF. The CDR3 DNA follows: TGTGCCAGCACATCCCTCGACAGGGGGTATGGCTACACCTTC.

The chain carries TRBV19 and TRBJ2-3; D unclear. V lost 5 bases, J lost 7 bases, and 16 bases lay in between. The CDR3 is 14 amino acids. Germline values: CDR1 LNHDA, CDR2 SQIVND (reference sequence). The CDR3 nucleotides read TGTGCCAGTAGTGCCCCGCCCGGTGGAAATACGCAGTATTTT. It encodes CASSAPPGGNTQYF.

The chain's CDR3 is CASEEGSATNEKLFF. For the CDR3, the DNA is TGTGCCAGCGAAGAGGGAAGTGCAACTAATGAAAAACTGTTTTTT. The chain recombines TRBV6-1 with TRBJ1-4; no clear D. This CDR3 contains 15 residues. Trimming cost V 8 bases and J 0 bases, with 13 bases left between them. The germline V gene has CDR1 MNHNS and CDR2 SASEGT.

The gene calls are TRBV28 and TRBJ1-5; 8 nucleotides agree with TRBD1. CDR3 size: 15 residues. J gave up 0 bases and V 4 bases, and 2 bases lay outside the gene matches. Germline lookup yields CDR1 MDHEN and CDR2 SYDVKM. The CDR3 loop reads CASSWGTGSNQPQHF. In nucleotides, the CDR3 is TGTGCCAGCAGTTGGGGGACAGGTAGCAATCAGCCCCAGCATTTT.

This clone has more than one count but fewer than ten. This rearrangement joins TRBV21-1 to TRBJ2-5; the table's TRBD1 call for D was not verified on the DNA. TRBV21-1 is listed as a pseudogene. This CDR3 is built from 14 residues. CDR3 residues: CASSKRDIGETQYF. CDR3 nucleotide sequence: TGTGCCAGCAGCAAAAGGGACATAGGGGAGACCCAGTACTTC.

V usage is TRBV5-1 and J usage is TRBJ1-4; tentative D call: TRBD1 (5 bases). Deletions cut 4 bases from V and 5 bases from J, with 15 bases between. There are 15 residues in the CDR3. CDR1 is SGHRS, CDR2 YFSETQ, per germline. CDR3 bases: TGCGCCAGCAGCACCGACCCAGGGAAGAATGAAAAACTGTTTTTT. Its protein product is CASSTDPGKNEKLFF.

The chain joins TRBV5-1 to TRBJ1-4, with D perhaps matching TRBD1 (5 bases). This CDR3 is 16 amino acids long. V was trimmed by 3 bases and J by 6 bases, leaving 18 bases between them. Germline V gene sequence: CDR1 SGHRS, CDR2 YFSETQ. The CDR3 is CASSYGGTSSYEKLFF. The DNA for the CDR3 is TGCGCCAGCAGCTACGGGGGGACCTCTTCGTATGAAAAACTGTTTTTT.

The V and J genes are TRBV6-4 and TRBJ2-3, with TRBD2 as a possible D gene (6 bases). Trimming cost V 4 bases and J 0 bases, with 11 bases left between them. Germline V CDR1 and CDR2: MRHNA, SNTAGT. This CDR3 comprises 15 residues. As DNA, the CDR3 is TGTGCCAGCAGTGCCCCCGGGACTAGCACAGATACGCAGTATTTT. Residues: CASSAPGTSTDTQYF.

This clone has only one observation. This sequence joins TRBV7-2 and TRBJ2-2, with 9 positions matching TRBD2. The length of the CDR3 is 15 residues. V lost 5 bases and J lost 4; bases outside the gene matches: 5. Germline V lookup: CDR1 SGHTA, CDR2 FQGNSA. The CDR3 sequence is CASSPGLAFTGELFF. The CDR3 coding sequence is TGTGCCAGCAGCCCCGGACTAGCGTTCACCGGGGAGCTGTTTTTT.

This clone was recorded only once. The chain links TRBV5-6 to TRBJ1-1, with 8 nucleotides matching TRBD1. The germline V gene has CDR1 SGHDT and CDR2 YYEEEE. CDR3 length equals 17 residues. The trim removed 2 bases at V and 0 bases at J, leaving 9 bases unmatched. CDR3 DNA: TGTGCCAGCAGCTTCGTTGCGTGGACAGGGTTGAACACTGAAGCTTTCTTT. Translating it yields CASSFVAWTGLNTEAFF.

The V gene is TRBV7-2, the J gene TRBJ1-5; maybe TRBD1 (5 bases). Germline V gene data show CDR1 as SGHTA and CDR2 as FQGNSA. V was cut by 5 bases and J by 1 base, with 12 bases left in between. The CDR3 is 15 amino acids. CDR3 protein: CASSHNGGSNQPQHF. In nucleotides, the CDR3 is TGTGCCAGCAGCCACAACGGGGGAAGCAATCAGCCCCAGCATTTT.

The rearrangement links TRBV21-1 to TRBJ2-5; the D call of TRBD1 is as the table states it, not checked on the DNA. TRBV21-1 is a recognized pseudogene. This CDR3 is built from 14 residues. This CDR3 is CASGRGQGVETQYF. In DNA form, the CDR3 reads TGTGCCAGCGGAAGAGGACAGGGGGTGGAGACCCAGTACTTC.

The chain carries TRBV28 and TRBJ1-1; D is ambiguous. This CDR3 is 13 amino acids long. Trimming pared 6 bases from V and 6 bases from J, leaving 14 bases between. Germline loops: CDR1 MDHEN, CDR2 SYDVKM. The DNA for the CDR3 is TGTGCCAGCAGAGGTCCAATGGCAGCTGAAGCTTTCTTT. Protein sequence: CASRGPMAAEAFF. Looking up the rest from reference TRBV28 and TRBJ1-1 gives the full variable domain: DVKVTQSSRYLVKRTGEKVFLECVQDMDHENMFWYRQDPGLGLRLIYFSYDVKMKEKGDIPEGYSVSREKKERFSLILESASTNQTSMYLCASRGPMAAEAFFGQGTRLTVV.

The V and J genes are TRBV2 and TRBJ2-3; 8 positions match TRBD2. Looked up from germline, CDR1 is SNHLY and CDR2 is FYNNEI. The CDR3 extends over 15 amino acids. Trimming took 6 bases from V and 2 from J; bases not matched to a gene: 7. The CDR3 DNA reads TGTGCCAGCAGGAAGAGCGGGGGTCCCACAGATACGCAGTATTTT. Translating gives CASRKSGGPTDTQYF.